This entry lists 7 T cell receptor beta chains sequenced from one sample in a study of T cell repertoires in cytomegalovirus infection. Antigen specificity for these receptors is unknown. MiXCR, applied by TCRdb to the reads, yields one record per CDR3 protein. Among approximately 730,000 distinct CDR3 sequences listed, just under 30% were seen once. This material consisted of cultured CD8+ T cells from PBMCs, taken from culture after CMV antigen stimulation. The receptors derive from a human donor in good health (CMV status not recorded). Some clones in this sample may be carry-over from other donors' samples.

This clonotype was observed at least ten times. J is TRBJ2-3 and V is TRBV7-9; D unresolved. The CDR3 contains 15 residues. From germline, CDR1 is SEHNR and CDR2 FQNEAQ (reference sequence). V lost 5 bases, J lost 2 bases, and 14 bases lay in between. CDR3 nucleotides: TGTGCCAGCAGCCCAGGACCCGCCAACACAGATACGCAGTATTTT. Translated: CASSPGPANTDTQYF.

This clonotype was counted ten times or more. The chain is built from TRBV7-9 and TRBJ1-6; 7 bases agree with TRBD1. The CDR3 consists of 14 residues. J lost 8 bases, V lost 5 bases, and 6 bases had no gene match. Germline V lookup: CDR1 SEHNR, CDR2 FQNEAQ (reference sequence). CDR3 amino acids: CASSPTGSDSPLHF. CDR3 coding DNA: TGTGCCAGCAGCCCGACAGGGTCGGATTCACCCCTCCACTTT.

The table lists this clonotype with a few counts. The chain joins TRBV6-5 to TRBJ1-1; the D gene is possibly TRBD1 (6 bases). This CDR3 is built from 15 residues. Trimming left V 1 base short and J 1 base short, with 10 bases between. Germline V CDR1 and CDR2: MNHEY, SVGAGI. The CDR3 nucleotides read TGTGCCAGCAGTTACTGGCAGGGGTCGAACACTGAAGCTTTCTTT. Amino acids: CASSYWQGSNTEAFF.

This clonotype was seen many times. This chain joins TRBV12-3 or TRBV12-4 and TRBJ2-7; D uncertain. The germline V and J ends were trimmed by 6 bases and 7 bases, with 19 bases remaining between them. The CDR3 is 14 residues long. This CDR3 is CASSPPFPPEEQYF. As DNA, the CDR3 is TGTGCCAGCAGCCCCCCGTTCCCTCCGGAGGAGCAGTACTTC.

CDR3 sequence reads: CASSETGQSELDTEAFF. CDR3 DNA sequence: TGTGCCAGCAGCGAAACGGGACAGAGCGAGCTGGACACTGAAGCTTTCTTT. The chain uses TRBV9 and TRBJ1-1, with 7 bases that match TRBD1. Trimming cost V 3 bases and J 3 bases; bases outside gene matches: 14. The CDR3 sequence is 17 residues long. CDR1 is SGDLS, CDR2 YYNGEE, per germline.

This sequence joins TRBV12-3 or TRBV12-4 and TRBJ2-1, with unresolved D. The CDR3 spans 13 residues. Trimming stripped 8 bases from V and 1 base from J, with 9 bases between. CDR3 DNA sequence: TGTGCCAGCGGGCCGATGTCCTACAATGAGCAGTTCTTC. Protein: CASGPMSYNEQFF.

This clonotype turned up a few times. The chain uses TRBV7-9 and TRBJ1-2; 7 positions agree with TRBD1. J lost 7 bases, V lost 8 bases, and 10 bases had no gene match. Per germline, CDR1 SEHNR and CDR2 FQNEAQ (reference sequence). The CDR3 totals 13 residues. CDR3 bases: TGTGCCAGCTGGACCACAGGGGCGCGTGGCTACACCTTC. This translates into CASWTTGARGYTF.